This TCR beta chain was retrieved from a study of T-cell memory formation after mild COVID-19. The CDR3 runs 12 residues. CDR1 and CDR2 (germline): MNHEY, SMNVEV (reference sequence). V was trimmed by 3 bases and J by 5 bases, leaving 7 bases between them. TCRdb re-called the 5' RACE reads through MiXCR, storing one row per CDR3 protein. The sample carries 120,000 to 150,000 distinct CDR3 sequences, approximately 6% recorded once. Sequenced input: PBMCs or a T cell subset sorted from them (not recorded which). This clonotype was obtained from an adult woman who had mild COVID-19 (a few samples of this study predate the infection). Cell type and time point are not known. The V gene is TRBV27, the J gene TRBJ1-2; no clear D gene. CDR3 region: CASSFGGYGYTF. CDR3 bases: TGTGCCAGCAGTTTCGGCGGGTATGGCTACACCTTC.